The 14 T cell receptor beta chains given below trace back to one sample, sequenced in a study of cytomegalovirus exposure and HLA in healthy donors. This PCR relied on a set of 60 Vbeta primers and 13 Jbeta primers. Clones were read by immunoSEQ multiplex PCR, and TCRdb kept only the in-frame ones, dropping some. The repertoire holds roughly 200,000 clones, with 77% as singletons. The sample comprised PBMCs. The receptor source for this set is a woman aged 60-75 years in good health and CMV-seropositive.

This chain uses TRBV7-3 with TRBJ2-2; 11 positions agree with TRBD2. Trimming cost V 5 bases and J 1 base; bases outside gene matches: 6. The CDR3 spans 17 residues. CDR1 is SGHTA, CDR2 FQGTGA, per germline. Written as DNA, the CDR3 is TGTGCCAGCAGCCCCAAGGGACTAGCGGTGAACACCGGGGAGCTGTTTTTT. Its translation: CASSPKGLAVNTGELFF.

This clone was detected only once. This sequence joins TRBV5-5 and TRBJ1-2, with D possibly matching TRBD1 (6 bases). The CDR3 extends over 15 amino acids. The germline gives CDR1 SGHKS, CDR2 YYEKEE (reference sequence). The V end lost 3 bases, the J end lost 8 bases, and 20 bases lay between the germline ends. For the CDR3, the DNA is TGTGCCAGCAGCTCCATCGGGGGGGCCGGGGCGGGCTACACCTTC. Its protein is CASSSIGGAGAGYTF.

The chain combines TRBV6-4 with TRBJ1-2, with 10 bases matching TRBD1. The CDR3 is made up of 15 amino acids. Looked up from germline, CDR1 is MRHNA and CDR2 is SNTAGT. V trimming: 7 bases; J trimming: 4 bases; junction bases outside the gene matches: 9. Here the CDR3 DNA reads TGTGCCAGCAAGGCGGACAGGGGGTTCGGCTATGGCTACACCTTC. This translates into CASKADRGFGYGYTF.

V gene TRBV19 combines with J gene TRBJ2-5; TRBD1 is a possible D gene (6 bases). The CDR3 is 13 amino acids. Germline CDR1 reads LNHDA; CDR2 reads SQIVND (reference sequence). V was clipped by 2 bases and J by 3 bases, with 7 bases between them. CDR3 region: CASSIRDKETQYF. For the CDR3, the DNA is TGTGCCAGTAGTATAAGGGACAAAGAGACCCAGTACTTC.

This chain links TRBV5-6 with TRBJ1-2; no definite D call. Germline-derived CDR1 and CDR2 are SGHDT and YYEEEE. Trimming stripped 1 base from V and 4 bases from J, with 14 bases between. This CDR3 spans 15 amino acids. The CDR3 coding sequence is TGTGCCAGCAGCTTGTTGAGTCCTACTCCCTATGGCTACACCTTC. This translates into CASSLLSPTPYGYTF.

This chain uses TRBV2 with TRBJ1-2; no clear D. CDR1 is SNHLY and CDR2 is FYNNEI in the germline V gene. The CDR3 sequence is 16 residues long. V was cut by 0 bases and J by 1 base, with 12 bases left in between. The DNA of the CDR3 is TGTGCCAGCAGTGAAGCGCGTGGGGAGGGTAACTATGGCTACACCTTC. Residues: CASSEARGEGNYGYTF.

The chain combines TRBV29-1 with TRBJ2-6; TRBD1 matches at 8 bases. The CDR3 runs to 15 residues. V was pared by 5 bases and J by 4 bases, with 7 bases of the junction left unmatched. Germline values: CDR1 SQVTM, CDR2 ANQGSEA. In nucleotides, the CDR3 is TGCAGCGTTAAGACAGGGGAAGCCGGGGCCAACGTCCTGACTTTC. Amino acid sequence: CSVKTGEAGANVLTF.

The V gene is TRBV6-1, the J gene TRBJ2-7; 7 nucleotides agree with TRBD1. Germline V gives CDR1 MNHNS, CDR2 SASEGT. The CDR3 runs 14 residues. Unmatched junction bases numbered 6, after V lost 5 bases and J lost 2 bases. The CDR3 nucleotides read TGTGCCAGCAGTTTCCAAGGACAGGCCTACGAGCAGTACTTC. This gives the protein CASSFQGQAYEQYF.

This chain connects TRBV30 to TRBJ1-1; D unresolved. Germline CDR1 is GTSNPN and CDR2 is SVGIG (reference sequence). There are 13 residues in the CDR3. Trimming left V 0 bases short and J 5 bases short, with 10 bases between. The CDR3 bases are TGTGCCTGGAGTGTAAGGCACGGGACTGAAGCTTTCTTT. Amino acids: CAWSVRHGTEAFF.

This sequence joins TRBV29-1 and TRBJ1-2; 9 bases align to TRBD1. CDR3 length: 12 amino acids. Germline V gene data show CDR1 as SQVTM and CDR2 as ANQGSEA. V trimming: 5 bases; J trimming: 6 bases; junction bases outside the gene matches: 4. CDR3 amino acids: CSVWTGVNGYTF. In DNA form, the CDR3 reads TGCAGCGTTTGGACAGGGGTCAATGGCTACACCTTC.

The J gene is TRBJ1-1, the V gene TRBV11-3, with 7 nucleotides matching TRBD1. Germline-derived CDR1 and CDR2 are SGHNT and YENEEA. J was trimmed by 12 bases and V by 1 base; bases with no gene match: 11. This CDR3 is 14 amino acids long. The CDR3 DNA sequence: TGTGCCAGCAGCTTAGGAGGTTCAGGACAGGCACCTTTCTTT. Translated: CASSLGGSGQAPFF.

This chain links TRBV2 with TRBJ2-1, with 10 nucleotides matching TRBD2. The V and J ends lost 9 bases and 0 bases, in that order; junction bases with no gene match: 8. There are 16 residues in the CDR3. Germline lookup yields CDR1 SNHLY and CDR2 FYNNEI. CDR3 in amino acids: CARGRTSGNSYNEQFF. In DNA, the CDR3 is TGTGCCAGGGGGAGGACTAGCGGAAACTCCTACAATGAGCAGTTCTTC.

The chain employs TRBV6-4 and TRBJ1-5; TRBD1 might be the D (5 bases). Germline assignment: CDR1 MRHNA and CDR2 SNTAGT. This CDR3 is 13 amino acids long. V lost 4 bases, J lost 6 bases, and 10 bases lay in between. Written as DNA, the CDR3 is TGTGCCAGCAGTGCGAGGAGGGGTCAGCCCCAGCATTTT. It translates to CASSARRGQPQHF.

The V and J genes are TRBV6-1 and TRBJ2-5, with D perhaps matching TRBD1 (7 bases). Trimming removed 6 bases from V and 5 bases from J, with 13 bases in between. The V gene's germline CDR1 is MNHNS and CDR2 SASEGT. The CDR3 is 13 residues long. The CDR3 DNA is TGTGCCAGCAGAGTCTCAGGGGGGGAGACCCAGTACTTC. It yields the protein CASRVSGGETQYF.